The entry below describes one T cell receptor beta chain. Its antigen is unknown. Germline-derived CDR1 and CDR2 are SGHTA and FQGNSA. The CDR3 consists of 13 residues. V lost 1 base, J lost 6 bases, and 10 bases lay in between. For the second PCR, which ran for about 6 to 11 cycles, a sample-barcoded 5' primer and a J-beta primer mix were used. Via MiXCR, TCRdb re-called the 5' RACE reads, giving one row per CDR3 protein. This table has hundreds of thousands of distinct CDR3 sequences, around 50% appearing once. RNA extraction gave at least 5.5 micrograms of total RNA per sample. The data originate from a study of blood T cells in healthy people across ages. Study results and caveats: A greater number of naive CD4+ cells and higher diversity distinguished long-lived donors from aged donors.

The chain joins TRBV7-2 to TRBJ2-7, with no clear D. This sequence was found in a woman aged 80 or older in good health. The sample comprised blood. Here the CDR3 reads CASSLGPLGEQYF. CDR3 in DNA: TGTGCCAGCAGCTTAGGTCCCCTCGGCGAGCAGTACTTC.